This TCR beta chain was documented in a study of CD8 T cells in ankylosing spondylitis. This clonotype was seen many times. V was clipped by 2 bases and J by 1 base, with 8 bases between them. The CDR3 is made up of 15 amino acids. The V gene's germline CDR1 is MNHEY and CDR2 SVGAGI. One entry per CDR3 protein results from TCRdb running MiXCR on the 5' RACE reads. The table shows 300,000 to 400,000 distinct CDR3 sequences, with around a tenth occurring only once. This rearrangement joins TRBV6-5 to TRBJ2-2; D is possibly TRBD2 (5 bases). The TCR was taken from a female donor with ankylosing spondylitis or in good health (not recorded which). The sequencing input was blood, either unsorted or a sorted T cell fraction (not recorded which). CDR3 in amino acids: CASSYGTRNTGELFF. CDR3 coding DNA: TGTGCCAGCAGTTACGGTACTAGGAACACCGGGGAGCTGTTTTTT.